The 28 T cell receptor beta chains below come from one sample, sequenced in a study of shared clonotypes between healthy human individuals. The protocol was immunoSEQ multiplex PCR, while the TCRdb copy is restricted to in-frame clones and leaves out a portion. The sample lists roughly 2.6 million clones, over 85% seen once, with over 0.12% in the top ten. Input material: naive CD4+ T cells sorted from blood. Subset in this sample: CD45RA+ positively selected. These receptors were taken from a man younger than 35 in good health.

V gene TRBV25-1 combines with J gene TRBJ2-5; 7 bases are shared with TRBD1. Germline V lookup: CDR1 MGHDK, CDR2 SYGVNS. J gave up 5 bases and V 4 bases, and 10 bases lay outside the gene matches. The CDR3 spans 15 residues. CDR3 region: CASSADSDRRETQYF. The CDR3 DNA sequence: TGTGCCAGCAGTGCTGACTCGGACAGGCGGGAGACCCAGTACTTC.

The chain is built from TRBV6-4 and TRBJ1-2; maybe TRBD1 (6 bases). V shed 6 bases and J shed 0 bases, with 11 bases lying between them. Germline loops: CDR1 MRHNA, CDR2 SNTAGT. The CDR3 sequence is 14 residues long. DNA for the CDR3: TGTGCCAGCAGCGCCGGGACATCTAACTATGGCTACACCTTC. Its protein product is CASSAGTSNYGYTF.

In the case of this clone: Additional DNA sequences in this sample encode the identical CDR3. V gene TRBV9 combines with J gene TRBJ1-1, with a tentative D call TRBD1 (5 bases). Germline CDR1 SGDLS, CDR2 YYNGEE. The CDR3 is made up of 13 amino acids. With 2 bases removed from V and 6 bases from J, the gap between germline ends came to 11 bases. The CDR3: CASSVGGGSEAFF. For the CDR3, the DNA is TGTGCCAGCAGCGTGGGTGGGGGGTCTGAAGCTTTCTTT.

V gene TRBV7-6 combines with J gene TRBJ1-5, with a weak D call TRBD1 (5 bases). This CDR3 comprises 16 residues. CDR1 is SGHVS, CDR2 FNYEAQ, per germline. V was pared by 3 bases and J by 0 bases, with 12 bases between. The CDR3, as DNA: TGTGCCAGCAGCTTGGGTTTGGGGGATAGCAATCAGCCCCAGCATTTT. As protein: CASSLGLGDSNQPQHF.

The rearrangement links TRBV18 to TRBJ2-1; no clear D. CDR3 length: 14 residues. Trimming stripped 3 bases from V and 7 bases from J, with 13 bases between. From germline, CDR1 is KGHSH and CDR2 LQKENI. CDR3 in amino acids: CASSPGERRNEQFF. The CDR3 coding sequence is TGTGCCAGCTCACCTGGTGAGCGAAGGAATGAGCAGTTCTTC.

In this sample, this clone turned up a few times. V gene TRBV6-6 combines with J gene TRBJ1-1, with 9 bases lining up with TRBD1. The germline CDR1 and CDR2 sequences are MNHNY and SVGAGI (reference sequence). V was clipped by 5 bases and J by 5 bases; unmatched bases: 6. The CDR3 extends over 14 amino acids. CDR3 loop: CASSQGQGWTEAFF. The CDR3 DNA reads as TGTGCCAGCAGTCAAGGACAGGGGTGGACTGAAGCTTTCTTT.

Note on this clone: In the same sample, other DNA sequences code for this CDR3. This sequence joins TRBV2 and TRBJ2-1; no clear D. V lost 2 bases to trimming and J lost 3 bases, with 14 bases between them. The CDR3 spans 16 residues. Germline V gives CDR1 SNHLY, CDR2 FYNNEI. The CDR3 region has the DNA TGTGCCAGCAGTGAACTAAGGGCTGGTGACTACAATGAGCAGTTCTTC. It codes for CASSELRAGDYNEQFF. Complete variable domain (other parts from reference TRBV2 and TRBJ2-1): EPEVTQTPSHQVTQMGQEVILRCVPISNHLYFYWYRQILGQKVEFLVSFYNNEISEKSEIFDDQFSVERPDGSNFTLKIRSTKLEDSAMYFCASSELRAGDYNEQFFGPGTRLTVL.

This clone appeared a single time. This chain uses TRBV11-3 with TRBJ2-7; 9 bases are shared with TRBD1. This CDR3 spans 17 amino acids. The V and J ends lost 5 bases and 1 base, in that order; junction bases with no gene match: 12. Germline CDR1 and CDR2: SGHNT and YENEEA. For the CDR3, the DNA is TGTGCCAGCAGCCTAAGAAACAGGGGGCGAGTATCCTACGAGCAGTACTTC. Protein sequence: CASSLRNRGRVSYEQYF.

The chain is built from TRBV11-1 and TRBJ2-5; either TRBD1 or TRBD2 may fit D (6 bases each). The germline V and J ends were trimmed by 5 bases and 5 bases, with 15 bases remaining between them. Germline V CDR1 and CDR2: SGHAT, FQDESV (reference sequence). The CDR3 is 14 residues long. The CDR3 DNA follows: TGTGCCAGCAGCCCCTGGGGGGCGCGGGAGACCCAGTACTTC. Translating it yields CASSPWGARETQYF.

The chain links TRBV6-1 to TRBJ2-7; D perhaps matches TRBD2 (6 bases). The CDR3 has 13 residues. V lost 6 bases to trimming and J lost 2 bases, with 11 bases between them. Looked up from germline, CDR1 is MNHNS and CDR2 is SASEGT. The CDR3 coding sequence is TGTGCCAGCAGGACTAGAAATCCCTACGAGCAGTACTTC. Amino acid sequence: CASRTRNPYEQYF.

The chain links TRBV6-5 to TRBJ2-7; no clear D. The germline gives CDR1 MNHEY, CDR2 SVGAGI. The V and J ends lost 2 bases and 2 bases respectively, with 10 bases between them. The CDR3 has 14 amino acids. In DNA, the CDR3 is TGTGCCAGCAGTTACCCGACTGCCACCTACGAGCAGTACTTC. Its protein product is CASSYPTATYEQYF.

With regard to this clone: This same CDR3 is encoded by further DNA sequences in the sample. The rearrangement uses TRBV29-1 and TRBJ1-2; a possible D gene is TRBD1 (6 bases). CDR1 is SQVTM, CDR2 ANQGSEA, per germline. The CDR3 contains 14 residues. Trimming removed 1 base from V and 6 bases from J, with 15 bases in between. CDR3 in DNA: TGCAGCGTTGAAGGTGGGCAGGGGCTGAATGGCTACACCTTC. Protein product: CSVEGGQGLNGYTF.

The rearrangement links TRBV11-1 to TRBJ2-7, with TRBD2 as a possible D gene (7 bases). The CDR3 runs 15 residues. CDR1 SGHAT and CDR2 FQDESV come from the germline V gene (reference sequence). Trimming cost V 1 base and J 2 bases, with 12 bases left between them. The CDR3 DNA reads TGTGCCAGCAGCTTAGGGGGGGGCCTCACCTACGAGCAGTACTTC. Its translation: CASSLGGGLTYEQYF.

The rearrangement uses TRBV10-3 and TRBJ2-7; D remains unclear. The germline gives CDR1 ENHRY, CDR2 SYGVKD. This CDR3 has 14 residues. Trimming removed 4 bases from V and 1 base from J, with 11 bases in between. This CDR3 reads CAISGRQASYEQYF. In DNA form, the CDR3 reads TGTGCCATCAGTGGGCGGCAGGCATCCTACGAGCAGTACTTC.

This sequence joins TRBV7-2 and TRBJ1-5; tentative D call: TRBD1 (5 bases). The CDR3 has 14 residues. Germline V gene lookup returns CDR1 SGHTA and CDR2 FQGNSA. V was pared by 5 bases and J by 6 bases, with 14 bases between. DNA for the CDR3: TGTGCCAGCAGCCCCGGGGGGGGGACTCAGCCCCAGCATTTT. Translated: CASSPGGGTQPQHF. The full variable domain, completed using reference TRBV7-2 and TRBJ1-5, is GAGVSQSPSNKVTEKGKDVELRCDPISGHTALYWYRQSLGQGLEFLIYFQGNSAPDKSGLPSDRFSAERTGGSVSTLTIQRTQQEDSAVYLCASSPGGGTQPQHFGDGTRLSIL.

This chain uses TRBV10-3 with TRBJ2-1; 7 nucleotides align to TRBD1. The CDR3 covers 15 residues. CDR1 and CDR2 from the germline V gene are ENHRY and SYGVKD. V shed 10 bases and J 7 bases; nucleotides not matched to a gene: 16. In nucleotides, the CDR3 is TGTGCCACCCAGACCACAGGGGACCCTGGGAATGAGCAGTTCTTC. Protein sequence: CATQTTGDPGNEQFF.

The V gene is TRBV19, the J gene TRBJ2-2; 12 bases map to TRBD2. This CDR3 contains 17 residues. With 3 bases clipped from V and 0 bases from J, the junction kept 2 bases outside the gene matches. The germline V gene encodes CDR1 LNHDA and CDR2 SQIVND (reference sequence). Here the CDR3 reads CASSIPSGGANTGELFF. The CDR3 coding sequence is TGTGCCAGTAGTATCCCTAGCGGGGGGGCGAACACCGGGGAGCTGTTTTTT. The whole variable domain, filled in from reference TRBV19 and TRBJ2-2, reads DGGITQSPKYLFRKEGQNVTLSCEQNLNHDAMYWYRQDPGQGLRLIYYSQIVNDFQKGDIAEGYSVSREKKESFPLTVTSAQKNPTAFYLCASSIPSGGANTGELFFGEGSRLTVL.

The chain employs TRBV5-1 and TRBJ2-1, with 11 bases aligning to TRBD2. This CDR3 is 18 amino acids long. Germline CDR1 and CDR2: SGHRS and YFSETQ. The ends lost 3 bases at V and 3 bases at J; junction bases unmatched: 11. Written as DNA, the CDR3 is TGCGCCAGCAGCTCCACCTCTCTAGCGGGAGGCCTCTACAATGAGCAGTTCTTC. This encodes CASSSTSLAGGLYNEQFF.

A note on this clone: This sample includes further DNA sequences coding for the same CDR3. The chain carries TRBV30 and TRBJ1-5, with D unclear. The V end was cut by 2 bases, the J end by 1 base, with 6 bases between. Germline assignment: CDR1 GTSNPN and CDR2 SVGIG (reference sequence). This CDR3 region has 13 residues. The CDR3 spells CAWSPDSNQPQHF. Here the CDR3 DNA reads TGTGCCTGGAGTCCGGACAGCAATCAGCCCCAGCATTTT.

About this clone: A read error may produce the germline difference seen at one junction end. The chain's CDR3 is CTSSLWGGENTEAFF. CDR3 nucleotide sequence: TGCACCAGCAGCTTGTGGGGAGGGGAGAACACTGAAGCTTTCTTT. The rearrangement joins TRBV5-1 to TRBJ1-1; TRBD1 might be the D (5 bases). The germline V gene has CDR1 SGHRS and CDR2 YFSETQ. There are 15 residues in the CDR3.

This chain links TRBV7-3 with TRBJ2-7; TRBD1 matches at 9 bases. CDR3 length equals 15 residues. Per the germline V gene, CDR1 is SGHTA and CDR2 is FQGTGA. The V and J ends lost 9 bases and 1 base, in that order; junction bases with no gene match: 10. This CDR3 is CASARGTGNSYEQYF. CDR3 bases: TGTGCCAGTGCTAGAGGGACAGGGAATTCCTACGAGCAGTACTTC.

The chain recombines TRBV6-1 with TRBJ1-2; D is unresolved. The CDR3 is 10 residues long. Per the germline V gene, CDR1 is MNHNS and CDR2 is SASEGT. Trimming pared 5 bases from V and 5 bases from J, leaving 3 bases between. DNA of the CDR3: TGTGCCAGCAGTATGTATGGCTACACCTTC. This gives the protein CASSMYGYTF.

CDR3 nucleotides: TGTGCCAGCAGCCCCCAACTTCGTCAAGGGACCTACAATGAGCAGTTCTTC. This translates into CASSPQLRQGTYNEQFF. This chain connects TRBV9 to TRBJ2-1, with D unclear. The germline gives CDR1 SGDLS, CDR2 YYNGEE. The CDR3 length is 17 residues. V shed 4 bases and J shed 2 bases, with 19 bases lying between them.

Notes on this clone: At the DNA level, this CDR3 is encoded by other sequences in the same sample as well. The J gene is TRBJ1-2, the V gene TRBV6-5; D remains unclear. The CDR3 totals 14 residues. Germline CDR1 reads MNHEY; CDR2 reads SVGAGI. V was cut by 2 bases and J by 6 bases, with 13 bases left in between. CDR3 DNA: TGTGCCAGCAGTTACCTCACCGGATCGGATGGCTACACCTTC. It specifies CASSYLTGSDGYTF.

This chain uses TRBV18 with TRBJ2-7; TRBD2 matches at 13 bases. Germline trimming cut 5 bases from V and 2 bases from J; bases unmatched to any gene: 18. From germline, CDR1 is KGHSH and CDR2 LQKENI. CDR3 length: 20 amino acids. This CDR3 reads CASSRGGTSGTYRDTYEQYF. CDR3 coding DNA: TGTGCCAGCTCAAGGGGCGGGACTAGCGGGACATACAGGGATACCTACGAGCAGTACTTC.

For this clone: Other DNA sequences in the same sample also yield this CDR3. The chain couples TRBV9 to TRBJ2-5; possible D gene TRBD2, 6 bases. The CDR3 consists of 13 residues. The V end lost 3 bases, the J end lost 1 base, and 7 bases lay between the germline ends. CDR1 is SGDLS, CDR2 YYNGEE, per germline. Here the CDR3 reads CASSAGLQETQYF. DNA for the CDR3: TGTGCCAGCAGCGCGGGACTCCAAGAGACCCAGTACTTC.

V usage is TRBV4-3 and J usage is TRBJ2-3; D assignment may be TRBD1 or TRBD2 (9 bases each). Trimming removed 4 bases from V and 0 bases from J, with 17 bases in between. CDR3 length: 17 amino acids. Germline CDR1 is LGHNA and CDR2 is YSLEER. This chain's CDR3 is CASSLGQGLASTDTQYF. In DNA, the CDR3 is TGCGCCAGCAGCCTGGGACAGGGACTAGCTAGCACAGATACGCAGTATTTT.

This chain joins TRBV7-2 and TRBJ1-6; 10 bases map to TRBD1. V lost 4 bases, J lost 9 bases, and 6 bases stayed unmatched. This CDR3 has 15 amino acids. The V gene's germline CDR1 is SGHTA and CDR2 FQGNSA. Here the CDR3 reads CASSSLTGGSSPLHF. The DNA for the CDR3 is TGTGCCAGCAGCTCCTTGACAGGGGGCAGTTCACCCCTCCACTTT.